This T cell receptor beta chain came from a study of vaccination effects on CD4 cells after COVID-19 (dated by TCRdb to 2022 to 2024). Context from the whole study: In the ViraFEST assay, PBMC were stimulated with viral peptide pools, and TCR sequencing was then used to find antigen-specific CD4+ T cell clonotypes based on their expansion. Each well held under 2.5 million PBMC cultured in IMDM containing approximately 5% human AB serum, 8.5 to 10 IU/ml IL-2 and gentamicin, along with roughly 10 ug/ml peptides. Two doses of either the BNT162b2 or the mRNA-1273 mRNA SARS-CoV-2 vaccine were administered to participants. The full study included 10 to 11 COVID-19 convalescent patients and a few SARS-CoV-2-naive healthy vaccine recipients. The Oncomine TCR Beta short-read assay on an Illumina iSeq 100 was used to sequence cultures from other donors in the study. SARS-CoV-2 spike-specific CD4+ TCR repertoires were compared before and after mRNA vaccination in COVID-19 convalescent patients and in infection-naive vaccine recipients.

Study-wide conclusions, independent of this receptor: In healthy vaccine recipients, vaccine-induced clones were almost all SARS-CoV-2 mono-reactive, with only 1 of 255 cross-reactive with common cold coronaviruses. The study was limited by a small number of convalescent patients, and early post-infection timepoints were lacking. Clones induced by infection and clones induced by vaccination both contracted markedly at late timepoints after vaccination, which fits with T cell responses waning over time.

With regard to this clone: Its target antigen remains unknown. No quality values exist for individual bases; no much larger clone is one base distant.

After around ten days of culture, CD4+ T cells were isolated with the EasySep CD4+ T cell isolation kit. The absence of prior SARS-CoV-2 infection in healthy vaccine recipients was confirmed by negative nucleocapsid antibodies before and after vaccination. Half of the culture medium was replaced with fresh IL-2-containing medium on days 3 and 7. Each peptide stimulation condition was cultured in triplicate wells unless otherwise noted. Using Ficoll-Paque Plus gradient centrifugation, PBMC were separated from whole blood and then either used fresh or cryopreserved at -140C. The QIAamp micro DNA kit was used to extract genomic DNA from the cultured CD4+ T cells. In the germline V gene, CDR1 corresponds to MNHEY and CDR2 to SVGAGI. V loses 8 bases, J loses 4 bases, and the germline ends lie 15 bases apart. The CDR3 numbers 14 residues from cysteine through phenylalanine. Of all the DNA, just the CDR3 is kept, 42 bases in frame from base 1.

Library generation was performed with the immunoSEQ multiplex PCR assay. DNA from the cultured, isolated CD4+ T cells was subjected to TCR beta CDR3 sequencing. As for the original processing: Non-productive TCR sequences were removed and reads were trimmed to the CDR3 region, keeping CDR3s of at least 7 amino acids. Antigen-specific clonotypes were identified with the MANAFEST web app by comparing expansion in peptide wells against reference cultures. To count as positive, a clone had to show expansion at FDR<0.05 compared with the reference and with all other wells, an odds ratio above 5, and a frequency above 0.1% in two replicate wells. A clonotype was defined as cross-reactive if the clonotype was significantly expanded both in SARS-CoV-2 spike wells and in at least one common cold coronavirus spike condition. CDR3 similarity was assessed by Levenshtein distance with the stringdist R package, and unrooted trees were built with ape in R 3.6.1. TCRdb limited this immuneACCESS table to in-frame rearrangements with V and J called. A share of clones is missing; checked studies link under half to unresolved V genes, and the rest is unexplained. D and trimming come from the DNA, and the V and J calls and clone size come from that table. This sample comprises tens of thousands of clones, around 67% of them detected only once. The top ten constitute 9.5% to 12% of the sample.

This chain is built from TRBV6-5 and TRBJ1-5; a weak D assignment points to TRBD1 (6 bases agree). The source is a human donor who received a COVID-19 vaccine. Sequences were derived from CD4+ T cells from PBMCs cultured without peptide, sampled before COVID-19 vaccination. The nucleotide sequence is TGTGCCAGCGATCTTGTACAGGGAAATCAGCCCCAGCATTTT. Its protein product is CASDLVQGNQPQHF.